The T cell receptor (beta chain) under discussion was sequenced for a study of T cell responses to AZD1222 COVID-19 vaccine (dated by TCRdb to the early 2020s). Study-level background: AZD1222 recipients whose second dose came at about 4 weeks and those whose second dose came at about 12 weeks were combined into one group, since spike-specific TCR depth and breadth did not differ between the two schedules. A total of 233 trial participants underwent TCR sequencing, of whom about 210 received two doses of AZD1222 and around 26 received two doses of the MenACWY control vaccine. Trial participants were enrolled by age into subgroups of 18-55, 56-69 and 70-plus years, and around 150, 29 and 61 TCR-sequenced participants, respectively, were included in these subgroups. What the research found in general, with its limitations: Conclusions about previously exposed vaccinees are limited, since just five to seven AZD1222 recipients were seropositive for SARS-CoV-2 at baseline. Participants were mostly white British, with more females than males. The authors suggested clonal diversity may have been underestimated. No day 14 peak-response samples were available, so repertoires were characterized only after the peak T cell response. In the small 56-69-year group, the increase in depth fell short of significance, most likely because of low power. Spike-specific TCR breadth and depth rose significantly after two AZD1222 doses compared with day 0 and with MenACWY recipients. Epitopes outside the regions mutated in the B.1.351 and B.1.1.7 variants were reportedly recognized by nearly half of the unique spike-specific TCRs. The vaccine-associated CD4 TCRs covered the entire spike protein, and the dominant responses fell in regions 160-218 and 743-854.

With respect to this clone: The antigen it recognizes is unknown. No base-level quality is on record; no much larger clone is a single base apart.

Explained via the paper, the time point label denotes: baseline before first vaccination. Vaccinee samples came from UK trials COV001 and COV002, including a single-blind randomized controlled phase 2/3 trial of AZD1222 (ChAdOx1 nCoV-19) in healthy adults. For TCRbeta chain sequencing, PBMC samples from trial participants were taken at day 0 and at day 28 after the second dose. CDR1 SGHTA and CDR2 FQGTGA were looked up in the germline V gene. The germline V and J ends show losses of 5 bases and 1 base respectively, and no gene match explains 8 bases of the junction. The CDR3 holds 16 amino acids from the cysteine to the phenylalanine. Only CDR3 DNA remains: 48 bases, in frame from the first base. The CDR3 regions of human TCRbeta chains were analyzed by immunosequencing. The source study handled its data this way. TCRs in the repertoires were compared against a reference library of SARS-CoV-2-specific TCRs that had been generated with the MIRA antigen-specificity platform. Breadth meant the fraction of unique TCRs that were SARS-CoV-2-associated, whereas depth meant the fraction of total T cells that were SARS-CoV-2-associated. Using the MIRA data, each spike-specific TCR was assigned both to the spike region to which the TCR was reactive and to a CD4 or CD8 class. Log10-transformed breadth and depth values were compared by one-way ANOVA with Sidak's multiple comparisons tests. What TCRdb holds here is the immuneACCESS table cut down to in-frame rearrangements. Part of the clones is not present; checked against another copy, under half of the missing clones reflect an unresolved V gene, and the others are unexplained. The V and J calls and clone size come from that table; D and trimming were worked out from the DNA. Here the sample has tens of thousands of clones; roughly 80% occur a single time. Roughly a tenth of the sample is taken by the ten largest.

This sequence uses TRBV7-3 and TRBJ2-5; 9 central bases correspond to TRBD2. Specimen: peripheral blood, collected on day 0 of AZD1222 vaccination. This receptor was obtained from an adult in good health. Here is the DNA: TGTGCCAGCAGCCTCTCCGGCGGGGGGGTCCAAGAGACCCAGTACTTC. It translates as CASSLSGGGVQETQYF.